This TCR beta chain was obtained from a study of blood T cell repertoires in COVID-19. Turning to the study itself: The United States, Italy and Spain supplied acute and convalescent COVID-19 samples. T cells, B-cell-depleted T cells, or PBMCs supplied cDNA or gDNA.

Seattle participants joined during active infection and were tracked over time. Germline CDR1 is MNHEY and CDR2 is SMNVEV (reference sequence). V dropped 5 bases and J dropped 6; count of bases not matched to a gene: 15. This CDR3 is built from 17 residues. Source study methods: Nucleated cell number was recorded as an estimate derived from reference gene primer amplification. TCRdb's copy holds only in-frame clones and misses some; the assay was immunoSEQ multiplex PCR. The DNA gave D and trimming, while V, J and clone size come from that table. The sample carries roughly 250,000 clones, roughly 84% recorded once.

The chain couples TRBV27 to TRBJ2-7; TRBD2 matches at 11 bases. Specimen: peripheral blood. This clonotype originated in a person aged 70 to 80 with COVID-19, enrolled during active disease. This CDR3 is CASSPGPPGLAEAEQYF. The CDR3, as DNA: TGTGCCAGCAGTCCCGGCCCCCCGGGACTAGCGGAGGCCGAGCAGTACTTC.